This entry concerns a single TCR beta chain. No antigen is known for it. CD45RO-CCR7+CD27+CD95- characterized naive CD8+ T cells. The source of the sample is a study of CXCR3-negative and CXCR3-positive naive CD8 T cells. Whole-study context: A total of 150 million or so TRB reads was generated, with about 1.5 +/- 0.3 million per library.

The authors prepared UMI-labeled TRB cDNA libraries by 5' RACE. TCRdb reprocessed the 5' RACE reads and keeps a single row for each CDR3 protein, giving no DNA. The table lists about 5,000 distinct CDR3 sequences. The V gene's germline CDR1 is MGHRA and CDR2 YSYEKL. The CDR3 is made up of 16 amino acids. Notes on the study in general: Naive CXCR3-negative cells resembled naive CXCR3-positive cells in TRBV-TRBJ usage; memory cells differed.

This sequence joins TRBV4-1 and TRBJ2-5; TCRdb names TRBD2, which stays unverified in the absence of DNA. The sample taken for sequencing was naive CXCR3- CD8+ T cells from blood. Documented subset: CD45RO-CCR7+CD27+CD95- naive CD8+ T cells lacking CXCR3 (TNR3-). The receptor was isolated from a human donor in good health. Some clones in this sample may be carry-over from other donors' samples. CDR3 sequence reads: CASSQENSGEQETQYF.